Listed here is a single TCR beta chain. Its antigen specificity is not known. Base quality data are lacking; no much larger clone is found one base away. CDR1 and CDR2, per the germline V gene (reference sequence), are SEHNR and FQNEAQ. Here V drops 2 bases and J drops 5 bases, and the junction holds 5 bases not matched to any gene. The CDR3 sequence holds 16 residues, the cysteine and phenylalanine included. Only CDR3 DNA is held: 48 bases, read in frame from base 1. TCRbeta CDR3 regions were sequenced with the immunoSEQ Assay. After extraction, genomic DNA underwent amplification by bias-controlled multiplex PCR, followed by high-throughput sequencing. The authors' analysis ran thus. To quantify the absolute abundance of each unique TCRbeta CDR3 region, sequences were collapsed and filtered. Usable DNA was measured by amplifying reference genes present in all nucleated cells, and TCRbeta template counts were normalized to that usable DNA to estimate T cell fraction. Repertoire TCRs were annotated as SARS-CoV-2-specific when V gene, CDR3 amino acid sequence and J gene were exactly matched to a known reactive TCR set. MIRA supplied the reference SARS-CoV-2 TCR set, which was filtered for enrichment in COVID-19-positive ImmuneCODE repertoires so that public or cross-reactive TCRs were removed. Using the MIRA antigens, annotated TCRs were further analysed by specific ORF or by position within an ORF. Depth was the summed frequency of annotated unique rearrangements, while breadth was defined as annotated unique rearrangements over total unique productive rearrangements. Two-sided Wilcoxon rank-sum tests were used to compare TCR breadth between groups. Sourced from immuneACCESS, this table was stored by TCRdb with only in-frame sequences that have V and J called. A share of the clones is absent; for the studies checked, an unresolved V gene accounts for under half, and the remainder has no known explanation. V and J calls and clone size come straight from that table; D and trimming were deduced from the DNA. Within this sample are approximately 350,000 clones, with about nine tenths of them counted one time only. The top ten clones comprise more than 3% of the sample.

In light of the paper, this sample's treatment or condition label describes: some 20 received Ad26.COV2.S at low or high dose, single or two shots; about five received placebo; per-sample allocation not given. Repertoires of vaccine and placebo recipients were sequenced from samples taken on day 63 after the first injection. Cohort 1b enrolled some 25 adults aged 18-55 years at a single site in Boston, USA, between 29 July and 7 August 2020. Ad26.COV2.S was a replication-incompetent adenovirus type 26 vector that expressed a prefusion-stabilized SARS-CoV-2 spike protein derived from the original Wuhan strain. These data come from a study of Ad26.COV2.S vaccination and SARS-CoV-2 variants (dated by TCRdb to the early 2020s). Looking at the study overall: Donors in the vaccine arm were drawn from COV1001, a phase I-IIa trial of Ad26.COV2.S in healthy adults that was multicentre, randomized, double-blind and placebo-controlled. Investigators remained blinded to trial group allocation during experiments and outcome assessment. Dosing of Ad26.COV2.S was intramuscular, at either 5x10^10 or 1x10^11 viral particles, delivered as one shot or as two shots spaced 56 days apart. Participants in the trial were split at random into five groups of five each, receiving low-dose or high-dose Ad26.COV2.S once or twice, or else placebo on both occasions. A total of around 32 samples were included in the TCR-sequenced set, comprising 19 Ad26.COV2.S vaccine recipients, 5 placebo recipients and 8 SARS-CoV-2 convalescent individuals. The specificity and breadth of SARS-CoV-2-reactive T cell receptors after Ad26.COV2.S vaccination were assessed by TCRbeta repertoire sequencing.

Study-wide conclusions, independent of this receptor: After vaccination, substantial breadth of spike-specific CD8+ and CD4+ T cell responses was reported. The authors noted that the TCR breadth and depth analyses may have underestimated total T cell responses. Vaccine and placebo recipients had comparable non-spike TCR breadth, which fits with the vaccine containing only spike. Comparing responses between vaccine doses or regimens was not something the study was powered to do. Higher spike-specific TCR breadth was observed in Ad26.COV2.S recipients than in placebo recipients (P = 0.0014).

The rearranged chain carries TRBV7-9 and TRBJ2-5; 13 nucleotides in the junction match TRBD2. This specimen consisted of peripheral blood, obtained in a trial of Ad26.COV2.S vaccine versus placebo. The receptor comes from a person aged 18 to 59 who received the Ad26.COV2.S COVID-19 vaccine or a placebo. For the CDR3, the sequence is CASSLTSGGAWETQYF. The DNA is TGTGCCAGCAGCTTAACTAGCGGGGGGGCCTGGGAGACCCAGTACTTC.